Sequencing of this T cell receptor beta chain was carried out in a study of cytomegalovirus exposure and HLA in healthy donors. General study points: A later analysis reportedly found that, within productive TCRs, an Asian-associated ancestry cluster had fewer N-insertions than the mean observed across the roughly 670 donors.

V lost 4 bases to trimming and J lost 5 bases, with 17 bases between them. Germline CDR1 and CDR2: MNHNS and SASEGT. The CDR3 spans 15 residues. Note on this clone: Antigen specificity is unknown.

The PCR ran on 60 Vbeta and 13 Jbeta primers. Measured with immunoSEQ multiplex PCR; TCRdb has only the in-frame clones, and not every one. The sample shows 180,000 or so clones, around 80% of them seen only once. This receptor was taken from a woman aged 30 to 39 in good health and CMV-seropositive. The source material was PBMCs. J is TRBJ1-2 and V is TRBV6-1; D is perhaps TRBD1 (6 bases). CDR3 residues: CASSAGVDLSYGYTF. The CDR3 DNA reads TGTGCCAGCAGTGCAGGGGTGGATCTCAGTTATGGCTACACCTTC.